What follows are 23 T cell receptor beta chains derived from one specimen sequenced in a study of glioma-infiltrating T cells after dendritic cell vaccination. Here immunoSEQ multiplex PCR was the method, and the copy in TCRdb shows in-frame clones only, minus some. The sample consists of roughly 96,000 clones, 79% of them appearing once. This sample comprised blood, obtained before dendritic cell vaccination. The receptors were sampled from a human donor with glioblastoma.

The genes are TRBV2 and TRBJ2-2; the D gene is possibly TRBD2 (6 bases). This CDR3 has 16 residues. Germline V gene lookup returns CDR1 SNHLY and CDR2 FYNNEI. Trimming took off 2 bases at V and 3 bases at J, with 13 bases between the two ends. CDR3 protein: CASSELSGWDTGELFF. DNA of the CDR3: TGTGCCAGCAGTGAACTTAGCGGTTGGGACACCGGGGAGCTGTTTTTT.

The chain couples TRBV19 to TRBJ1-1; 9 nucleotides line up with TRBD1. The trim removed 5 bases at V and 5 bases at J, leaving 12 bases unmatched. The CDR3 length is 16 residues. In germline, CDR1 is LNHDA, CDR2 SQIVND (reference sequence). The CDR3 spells CASSPWTGAEGTEAFF. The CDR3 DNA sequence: TGTGCCAGTAGTCCCTGGACAGGGGCTGAGGGGACTGAAGCTTTCTTT.

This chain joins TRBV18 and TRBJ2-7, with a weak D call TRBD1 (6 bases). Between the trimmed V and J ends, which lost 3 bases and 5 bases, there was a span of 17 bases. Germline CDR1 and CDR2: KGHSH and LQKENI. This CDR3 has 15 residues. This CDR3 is CASSPVGQGSHEQYF. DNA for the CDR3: TGTGCCAGCTCACCGGTGGGGCAGGGGAGCCACGAGCAGTACTTC.

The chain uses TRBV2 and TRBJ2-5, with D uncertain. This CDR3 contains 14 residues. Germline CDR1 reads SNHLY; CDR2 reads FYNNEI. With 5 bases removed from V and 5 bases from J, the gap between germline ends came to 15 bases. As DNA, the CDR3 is TGTGCCAGCAGTTTTTATAATAAACGGGAGACCCAGTACTTC. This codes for CASSFYNKRETQYF.

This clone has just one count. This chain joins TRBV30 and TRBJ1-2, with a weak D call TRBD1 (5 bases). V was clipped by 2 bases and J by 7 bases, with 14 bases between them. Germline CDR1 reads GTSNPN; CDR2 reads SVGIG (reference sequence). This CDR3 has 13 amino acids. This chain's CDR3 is CAWSFLGQTGYTF. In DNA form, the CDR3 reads TGTGCCTGGAGTTTCTTGGGGCAGACTGGCTACACCTTC.

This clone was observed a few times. CDR3 region: CASSQGRGTEAFF. Here the CDR3 DNA reads TGTGCCAGCAGCCAAGGGAGGGGCACTGAAGCTTTCTTT. The chain couples TRBV14 to TRBJ1-1; D possibly corresponds to TRBD1 (5 bases). The CDR3 runs to 13 residues. Trimming stripped 1 base from V and 4 bases from J, with 7 bases between. The germline V gene has CDR1 SGHDN and CDR2 FVKESK.

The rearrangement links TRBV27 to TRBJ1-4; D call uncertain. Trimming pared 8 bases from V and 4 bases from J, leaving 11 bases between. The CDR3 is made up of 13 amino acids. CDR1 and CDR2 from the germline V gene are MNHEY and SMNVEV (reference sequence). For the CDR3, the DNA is TGTGCCAGCGCGTCATTTGGTAATGAAAAACTGTTTTTT. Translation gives CASASFGNEKLFF.

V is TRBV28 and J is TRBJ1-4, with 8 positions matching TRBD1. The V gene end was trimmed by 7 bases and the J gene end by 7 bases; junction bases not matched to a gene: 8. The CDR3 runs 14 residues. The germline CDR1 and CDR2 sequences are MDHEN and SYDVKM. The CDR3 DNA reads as TGTGCCAGCACCACCGTGGACAGGGTTGAAAAACTGTTTTTT. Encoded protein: CASTTVDRVEKLFF.

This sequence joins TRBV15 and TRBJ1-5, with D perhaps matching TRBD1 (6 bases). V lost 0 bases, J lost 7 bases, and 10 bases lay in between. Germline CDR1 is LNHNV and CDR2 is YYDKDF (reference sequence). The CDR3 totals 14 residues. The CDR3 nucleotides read TGTGCCACCAGCAGAGACTGGGACAACCAGCCCCAGCATTTT. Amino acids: CATSRDWDNQPQHF.

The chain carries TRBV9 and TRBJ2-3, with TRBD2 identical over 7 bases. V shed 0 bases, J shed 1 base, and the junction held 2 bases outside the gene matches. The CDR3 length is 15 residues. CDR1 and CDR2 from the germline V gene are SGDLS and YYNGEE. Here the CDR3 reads CASSVEAGGTDTQYF. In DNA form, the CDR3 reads TGTGCCAGCAGCGTAGAGGCGGGAGGCACAGATACGCAGTATTTT.

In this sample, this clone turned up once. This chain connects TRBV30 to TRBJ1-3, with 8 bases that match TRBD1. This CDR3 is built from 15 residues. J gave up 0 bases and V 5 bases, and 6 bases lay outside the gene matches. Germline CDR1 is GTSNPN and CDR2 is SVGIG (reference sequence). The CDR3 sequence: CAWVQGDHSGNTIYF. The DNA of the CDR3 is TGTGCCTGGGTACAGGGGGACCACTCTGGAAACACCATATATTTT.

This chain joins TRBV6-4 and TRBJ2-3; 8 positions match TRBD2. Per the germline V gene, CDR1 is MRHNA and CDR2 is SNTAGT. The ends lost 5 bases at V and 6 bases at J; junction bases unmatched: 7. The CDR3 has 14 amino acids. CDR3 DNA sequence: TGTGCCAGCAGTTTTAGCGGGATCGAGGATACGCAGTATTTT. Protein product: CASSFSGIEDTQYF.

The CDR3 spells CASSLVPVTRTEAFF. CDR3 coding DNA: TGCGCCAGCAGCTTGGTCCCCGTTACGCGAACTGAAGCTTTCTTT. J is TRBJ1-1 and V is TRBV5-1; no firm D call. Germline V gene data show CDR1 as SGHRS and CDR2 as YFSETQ. The CDR3 is 15 amino acids. With 0 bases removed from V and 5 bases from J, the gap between germline ends came to 14 bases. Looking up the rest from reference TRBV5-1 and TRBJ1-1 gives the full variable domain: KAGVTQTPRYLIKTRGQQVTLSCSPISGHRSVSWYQQTPGQGLQFLFEYFSETQRNKGNFPGRFSGRQFSNSRSEMNVSTLELGDSALYLCASSLVPVTRTEAFFGQGTRLTVV.

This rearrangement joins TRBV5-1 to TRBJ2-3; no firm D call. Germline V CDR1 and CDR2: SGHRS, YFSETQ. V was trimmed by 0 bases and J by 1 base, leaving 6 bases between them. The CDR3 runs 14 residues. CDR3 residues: CASSLATGTDTQYF. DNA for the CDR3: TGCGCCAGCAGCTTGGCCACAGGCACAGATACGCAGTATTTT.

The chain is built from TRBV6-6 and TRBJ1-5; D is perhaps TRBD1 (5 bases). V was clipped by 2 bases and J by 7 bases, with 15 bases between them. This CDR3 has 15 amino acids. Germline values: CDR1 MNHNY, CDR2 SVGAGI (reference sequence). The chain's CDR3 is CASSYDAGHGQPQHF. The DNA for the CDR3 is TGTGCCAGCAGTTACGACGCAGGGCACGGACAGCCCCAGCATTTT.

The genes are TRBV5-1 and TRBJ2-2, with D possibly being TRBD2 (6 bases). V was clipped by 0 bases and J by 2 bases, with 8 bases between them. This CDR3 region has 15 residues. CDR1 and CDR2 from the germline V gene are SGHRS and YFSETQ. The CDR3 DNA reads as TGCGCCAGCAGCTTGGCTAGCGCCAACACCGGGGAGCTGTTTTTT. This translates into CASSLASANTGELFF. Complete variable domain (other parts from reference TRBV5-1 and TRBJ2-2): KAGVTQTPRYLIKTRGQQVTLSCSPISGHRSVSWYQQTPGQGLQFLFEYFSETQRNKGNFPGRFSGRQFSNSRSEMNVSTLELGDSALYLCASSLASANTGELFFGEGSRLTVL.

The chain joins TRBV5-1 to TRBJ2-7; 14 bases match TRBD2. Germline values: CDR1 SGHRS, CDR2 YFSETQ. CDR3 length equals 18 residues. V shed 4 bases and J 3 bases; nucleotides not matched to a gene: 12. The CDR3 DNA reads TGCGCCAGCAGCCCGGGACTAGCGGGGGACCTCTTAAACTACGAGCAGTACTTC. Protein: CASSPGLAGDLLNYEQYF.

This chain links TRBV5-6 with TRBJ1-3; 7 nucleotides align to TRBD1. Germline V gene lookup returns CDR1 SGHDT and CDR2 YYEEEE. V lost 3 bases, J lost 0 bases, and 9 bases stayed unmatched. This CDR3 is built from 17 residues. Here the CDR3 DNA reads TGTGCCAGCAGCTCCAACCGACAGGGATTCTCTGGAAACACCATATATTTT. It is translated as CASSSNRQGFSGNTIYF.

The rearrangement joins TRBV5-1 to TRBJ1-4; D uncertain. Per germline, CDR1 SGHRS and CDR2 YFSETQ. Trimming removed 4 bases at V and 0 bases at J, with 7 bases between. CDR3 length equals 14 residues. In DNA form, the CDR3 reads TGCGCCAGCAGCCAAGGAGCAACTAATGAAAAACTGTTTTTT. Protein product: CASSQGATNEKLFF. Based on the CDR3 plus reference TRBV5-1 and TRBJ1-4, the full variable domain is KAGVTQTPRYLIKTRGQQVTLSCSPISGHRSVSWYQQTPGQGLQFLFEYFSETQRNKGNFPGRFSGRQFSNSRSEMNVSTLELGDSALYLCASSQGATNEKLFFGSGTQLSVL.

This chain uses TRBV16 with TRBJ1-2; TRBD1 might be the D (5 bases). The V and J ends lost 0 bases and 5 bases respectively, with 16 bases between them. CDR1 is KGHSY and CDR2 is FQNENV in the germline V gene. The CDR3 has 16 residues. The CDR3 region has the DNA TGTGCCAGCAGCCAATCGCAGGGTGCCTGGGGATATGGCTACACCTTC. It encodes CASSQSQGAWGYGYTF. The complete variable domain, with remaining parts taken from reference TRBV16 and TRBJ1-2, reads GEEVAQTPKHLVRGEGQKAKLYCAPIKGHSYVFWYQQVLKNEFKFLISFQNENVFDETGMPKERFSAKCLPNSPCSLEIQATKLEDSAVYFCASSQSQGAWGYGYTFGSGTRLTVV.

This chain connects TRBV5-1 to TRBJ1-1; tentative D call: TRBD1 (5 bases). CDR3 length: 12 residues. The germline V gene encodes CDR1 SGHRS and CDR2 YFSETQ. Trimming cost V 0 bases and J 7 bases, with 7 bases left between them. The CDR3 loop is CASSLGTHEAFF. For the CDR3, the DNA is TGCGCCAGCAGCTTGGGGACACATGAAGCTTTCTTT.

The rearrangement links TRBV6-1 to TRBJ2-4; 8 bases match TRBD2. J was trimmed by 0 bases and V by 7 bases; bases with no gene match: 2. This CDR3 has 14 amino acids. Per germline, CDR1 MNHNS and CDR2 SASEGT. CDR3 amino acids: CASTTSGAKNIQYF. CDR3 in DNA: TGTGCCAGCACAACTAGCGGAGCCAAAAACATTCAGTACTTC.

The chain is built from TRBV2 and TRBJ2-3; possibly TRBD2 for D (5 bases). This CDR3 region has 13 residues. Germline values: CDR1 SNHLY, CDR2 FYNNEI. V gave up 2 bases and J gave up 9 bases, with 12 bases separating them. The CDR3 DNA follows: TGTGCCAGCAGTGAACGGGGAACCGACACGCAGTATTTT. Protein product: CASSERGTDTQYF.